The present TCR beta chain was sequenced within a study of blood T cell repertoires in COVID-19. The protocol was immunoSEQ multiplex PCR, while the TCRdb copy is restricted to in-frame clones and leaves out a portion. The sample lists 200,000 to 300,000 clones; 86% were seen once. Trimming cost V 2 bases and J 4 bases, with 6 bases left between them. The CDR3 runs 13 residues. The V gene's germline CDR1 is SGHDT and CDR2 YYEEEE. Source material: peripheral blood. The clonotype was recovered from a woman aged 25 to 45 who had recovered from COVID-19. The rearrangement uses TRBV5-6 and TRBJ2-2; D is uncertain. The CDR3 nucleotides are TGTGCCAGCAGCTTCCTAGTCACCGGGGAGCTGTTTTTT. Its protein is CASSFLVTGELFF.